The rows below give T cell receptor beta chains drawn from one sample of a study of T cell repertoires in cytomegalovirus infection. Each CDR3 protein is one row after TCRdb ran MiXCR on the reads. Among hundreds of thousands of distinct CDR3 sequences listed, about 39% were seen once. These TCRs' antigens remain unknown. The material sequenced was cultured PBMCs, taken from culture after CMV antigen stimulation. The receptor set was obtained from a human donor in good health (CMV status not recorded). Some clones in this sample may be carry-over from other donors' samples. Both conserved end residues are part of each CDR3. A D gene is named only where the DNA matches it firmly. A row's size may be missing; if present it is once, few, many or a size class.

V	D	J	size	DNA	CDR3
TRBV2	.	TRBJ1-1	.	TGTGCCAGCAATACCGCAGCGAACACTGAAGCTTTCTTT	CASNTAANTEAFF
TRBV7-2	.	TRBJ2-7	once	TGTGCCAGCAGTCCCGGTATGAGCTCCTACGAGCAGTACTTC	CASSPGMSSYEQYF
TRBV7-2	.	TRBJ1-3	many	TGTGCCAGCAGCTTAGTAGGTCAGGGGTCTGGAAACACCATATATTTT	CASSLVGQGSGNTIYF
TRBV7-6	TRBD1	TRBJ2-7	.	TGTGCCAGCAGCATTACCGGGACAGGAGGAGGCGAGCAGTACTTC	CASSITGTGGGEQYF
TRBV19	TRBD1	TRBJ1-2	few	TGTGCCAGTAGGACTACAGGGGACTATGGCTACACCTTC	CASRTTGDYGYTF
TRBV4-1	.	TRBJ2-7	.	TGCGCCAGCAGCCAAGCCCTGGGAAGGTACGAGCAGTACTTC	CASSQALGRYEQYF
TRBV7-2	.	TRBJ1-5	.	TGTGCCAGCAGCTTAGTGTTCCGTCAGCCCCAGCATTTT	CASSLVFRQPQHF
TRBV7-9	TRBD1	TRBJ1-4	.	TGTGCCAGCAGCTTAAGGGACAGGAATAATGAAAAACTGTTTTTT	CASSLRDRNNEKLFF
TRBV7-8	.	TRBJ1-6	.	TGTGCCAGCAGCTTCGCACACTCACCCCTCCACTTT	CASSFAHSPLHF
TRBV12-3/TRBV12-4	.	TRBJ1-6	once	TGTGCCAGCAGGCATACAGGGCCCCTGGGGGCCCTCCACTTT	CASRHTGPLGALHF
TRBV6-2/TRBV6-3	.	TRBJ1-5	.	TGTGCCAGCAGTTACTCGAGTTCAGGGCATAGCAATCAGCCCCAGCATTTT	CASSYSSSGHSNQPQHF
TRBV7-6	.	TRBJ1-3	.	TGTGCCAGCAGCACACAGGGCCTCTCTGGAAACACCATATATTTT	CASSTQGLSGNTIYF
TRBV29-1	.	TRBJ2-1	few	TGCAGCGTCGCGGGACTCCGAAGCTCCTACAATGAGCAGTTCTTC	CSVAGLRSSYNEQFF
TRBV9	TRBD1	TRBJ2-1	few	TGTGCCAGCAGCGTAGATAGGGGGCCCTACAATGAGCAGTTCTTC	CASSVDRGPYNEQFF
TRBV7-2	.	TRBJ2-2	.	TGTGGGGCTGGGCCCCTCGGCGGGGAGCTGTTTTTT	CGAGPLGGELFF
TRBV7-7	.	TRBJ2-7	few	TGTGCCAGCAGTCGCAACCGGGATAGCTCCTACGAGCAGTACTTC	CASSRNRDSSYEQYF
TRBV28	.	TRBJ2-7	once	TGTGCCAGCACCTGGGGGGGGGGACAGTCCTACGAGCAGTACTTC	CASTWGGGQSYEQYF
TRBV12-3/TRBV12-4	.	TRBJ1-2	once	TGTGCCAGCAGTTTATCACCCCTTGGTGGCTACACCTTC	CASSLSPLGGYTF
TRBV20-1	TRBD2	TRBJ2-7	.	TGCAGTGCTAGAGATGGGAGCGGGAGGGGCTACGAGCAGTACTTC	CSARDGSGRGYEQYF
TRBV12-3/TRBV12-4	.	TRBJ2-7	.	TGTGCCAGCAGTTCCCTTGGACTCTACGAGCAGTACTTC	CASSSLGLYEQYF
TRBV7-2	.	TRBJ2-7	few	TGTGCCAGCAGCTTGTTAGGGGGGAGGGACGAGCAGTACTTC	CASSLLGGRDEQYF
TRBV2	TRBD2	TRBJ2-1	few	TGTGCCAGCAGTGGGGGACTAGCGGGAGAAGGAGAGCAGTTCTTC	CASSGGLAGEGEQFF
TRBV5-1	.	TRBJ2-5	.	TGCGCCAGCAGCTTAGAATCACAAGAGACCCAGTACTTC	CASSLESQETQYF
TRBV27	.	TRBJ2-1	few	TGTGCCAGTAATAGGGCGGGGTGGGATGAGCAGTTCTTC	CASNRAGWDEQFF
TRBV2	.	TRBJ2-2	.	TGTGCCAGCAGAGAAGGCCAAGGGGGTGACACCGGGGAGCTGTTTTTT	CASREGQGGDTGELFF
TRBV5-3	TRBD1	TRBJ1-1	.	TGTGCCAGCAGCTTGGAGGGGGCCCGGGTGGCTTTCTTT	CASSLEGARVAFF
TRBV7-2	.	TRBJ1-4	few	TGTGCCAGCAGCTTACTTACCGGGAGCGAAAAACTGTTTTTT	CASSLLTGSEKLFF
TRBV5-4	.	TRBJ2-1	once	TGTGCCAGCAGCTCTGGACGGCGAGGGTGGGAAGAGCAGTTCTTC	CASSSGRRGWEEQFF
TRBV4-3	.	TRBJ2-3	.	TGCGCCAGCAGCTACCAAGTTCGAGGGACACTGACAGATACGCAGTATTTT	CASSYQVRGTLTDTQYF
TRBV10-3	.	TRBJ2-1	.	TGTGCCATCAGTAGATCGGGGAGTAGGGACAATGAGCAGTTCTTC	CAISRSGSRDNEQFF
TRBV5-1	TRBD1	TRBJ1-2	once	TGCGCCAGCAGCTGGGACAGGGGTAACTATGGCTACACCTTC	CASSWDRGNYGYTF
TRBV6-2/TRBV6-3	TRBD1	TRBJ2-7	.	TGTGCCAGCAGGACAGGGGGCGAGAATTACGAGCAGTACTTC	CASRTGGENYEQYF
TRBV5-4	.	TRBJ2-4	few	TGTGCCAGCAGCTCTGCAGGGGCGCTAGCCAAAAACATTCAGTACTTC	CASSSAGALAKNIQYF
TRBV4-2	.	TRBJ1-5	.	TGTGCCAGCAGCCAAGGGCCAGCGGCATGGCAGCCCCAGCATTTT	CASSQGPAAWQPQHF